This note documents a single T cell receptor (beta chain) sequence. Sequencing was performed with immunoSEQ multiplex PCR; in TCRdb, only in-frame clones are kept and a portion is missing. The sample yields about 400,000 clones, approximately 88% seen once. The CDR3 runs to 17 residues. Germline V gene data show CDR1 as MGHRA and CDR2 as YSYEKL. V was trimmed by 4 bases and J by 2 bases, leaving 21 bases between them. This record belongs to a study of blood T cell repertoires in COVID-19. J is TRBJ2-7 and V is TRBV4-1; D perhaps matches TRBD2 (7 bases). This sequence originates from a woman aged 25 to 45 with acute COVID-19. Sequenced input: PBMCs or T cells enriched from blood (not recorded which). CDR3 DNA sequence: TGCGCCAGCAGCCGTATAGTGGGGGGGCAGGCGGCCTACGAGCAGTACTTC. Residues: CASSRIVGGQAAYEQYF.